The present T cell receptor beta chain was sequenced within a study of blood T cell repertoires in COVID-19. Some clones are missing from TCRdb's copy, which holds only in-frame ones; the method was immunoSEQ multiplex PCR. Among 350,000 to 450,000 clones, roughly 90% were seen once, and the ten largest hold 1.5% to 2%. CDR1 is WSHSY and CDR2 is SAAADI in the germline V gene. V was pared by 7 bases and J by 8 bases, with 17 bases between. The CDR3 covers 13 residues. This chain connects TRBV10-2 to TRBJ1-2; D gene uncertain. Sequences were obtained from PBMCs or T cells enriched from blood (not recorded which). The receptor was isolated from a woman under 40 who had recovered from COVID-19. CDR3 residues: CASTTASTGGYTF. Written as DNA, the CDR3 is TGCGCCAGCACCACGGCCTCGACGGGGGGCTACACCTTC.